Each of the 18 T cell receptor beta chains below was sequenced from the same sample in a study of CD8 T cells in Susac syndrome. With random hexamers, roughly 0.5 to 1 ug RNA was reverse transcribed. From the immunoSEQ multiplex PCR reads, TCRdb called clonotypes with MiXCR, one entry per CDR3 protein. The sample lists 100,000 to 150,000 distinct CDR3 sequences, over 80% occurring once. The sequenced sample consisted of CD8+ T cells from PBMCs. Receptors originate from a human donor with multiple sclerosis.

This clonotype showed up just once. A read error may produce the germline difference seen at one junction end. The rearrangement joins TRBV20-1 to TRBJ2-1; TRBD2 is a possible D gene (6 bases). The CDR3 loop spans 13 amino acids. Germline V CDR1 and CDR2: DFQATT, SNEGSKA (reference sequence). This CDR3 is CSARLVTNNEQFF. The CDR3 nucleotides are TGCAGCGCTAGACTAGTTACTAACAATGAGCAGTTCTTC.

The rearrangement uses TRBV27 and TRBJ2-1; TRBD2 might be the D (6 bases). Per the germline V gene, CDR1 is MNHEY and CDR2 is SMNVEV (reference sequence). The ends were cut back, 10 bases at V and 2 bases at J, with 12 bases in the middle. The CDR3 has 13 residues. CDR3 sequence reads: CAISRGTYNEQFF. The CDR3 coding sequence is TGTGCCATCTCTCGGGGGACCTACAATGAGCAGTTCTTC.

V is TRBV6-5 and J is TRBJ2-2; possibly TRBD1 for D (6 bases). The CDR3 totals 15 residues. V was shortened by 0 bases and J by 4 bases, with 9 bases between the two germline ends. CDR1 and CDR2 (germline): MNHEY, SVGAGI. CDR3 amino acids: CASSYSKGVTGELFF. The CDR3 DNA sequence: TGTGCCAGCAGTTACTCGAAGGGGGTCACCGGGGAGCTGTTTTTT.

CDR3 amino acids: CASSFLLDSSTDTQYF. CDR3 in DNA: TGTGCCAGCAGCTTCCTTTTGGACAGCAGCACAGATACGCAGTATTTT. The chain couples TRBV5-4 to TRBJ2-3, with D tentatively TRBD1 (6 bases). This CDR3 has 16 residues. Trimming took off 2 bases at V and 0 bases at J, with 13 bases between the two ends. Germline lookup yields CDR1 SGHNT and CDR2 YYREEE (reference sequence).

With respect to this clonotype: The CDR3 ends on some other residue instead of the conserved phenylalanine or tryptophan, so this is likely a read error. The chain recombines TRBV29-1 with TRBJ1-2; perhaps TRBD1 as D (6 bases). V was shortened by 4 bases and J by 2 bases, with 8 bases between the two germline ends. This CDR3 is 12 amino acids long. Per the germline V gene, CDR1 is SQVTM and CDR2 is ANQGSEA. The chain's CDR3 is CSVVGQNYGYTL. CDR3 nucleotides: TGCAGCGTTGTGGGACAAAACTATGGCTACACCCTC.

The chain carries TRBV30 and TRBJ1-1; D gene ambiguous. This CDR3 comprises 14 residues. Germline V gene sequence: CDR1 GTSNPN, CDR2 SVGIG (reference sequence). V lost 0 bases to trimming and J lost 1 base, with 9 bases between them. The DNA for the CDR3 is TGTGCCTGGAGTGTATTATCGGGGAACACTGAAGCTTTCTTT. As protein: CAWSVLSGNTEAFF.

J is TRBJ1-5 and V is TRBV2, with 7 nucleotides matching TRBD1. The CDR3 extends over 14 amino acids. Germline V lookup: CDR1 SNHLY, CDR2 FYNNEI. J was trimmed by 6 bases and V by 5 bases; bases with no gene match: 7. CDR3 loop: CASSSGGGSQPQHF. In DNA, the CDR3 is TGTGCCAGCAGTTCAGGGGGTGGGAGTCAGCCCCAGCATTTT.

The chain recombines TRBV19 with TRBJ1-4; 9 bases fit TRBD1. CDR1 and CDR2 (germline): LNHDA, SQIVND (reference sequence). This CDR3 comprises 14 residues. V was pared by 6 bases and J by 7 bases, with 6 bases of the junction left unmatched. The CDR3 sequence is CASSWTGAGEKLFF. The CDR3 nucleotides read TGTGCCAGTAGCTGGACAGGGGCCGGTGAAAAACTGTTTTTT.

This CDR3 is CASSLAVLAGFGGDTQYF. CDR3 sequence (DNA): TGTGCCAGCAGTTTAGCGGTGCTAGCGGGCTTTGGCGGGGATACGCAGTATTTT. The chain has TRBV12-3 or TRBV12-4 and TRBJ2-3; 8 bases fit TRBD2. Losses at the gene ends were 0 bases for V and 6 bases for J; bases not matched to a gene: 14. The CDR3 covers 18 residues.

CDR3 sequence: CASSKDRINEAFF. CDR3 bases: TGTGCCAGTAGCAAAGACAGGATAAATGAAGCTTTCTTT. The chain uses TRBV19 and TRBJ1-1; D may be TRBD1 (6 bases). The CDR3 loop spans 13 amino acids. The V and J ends lost 6 bases and 7 bases respectively, with 15 bases between them. Germline loops: CDR1 LNHDA, CDR2 SQIVND (reference sequence).

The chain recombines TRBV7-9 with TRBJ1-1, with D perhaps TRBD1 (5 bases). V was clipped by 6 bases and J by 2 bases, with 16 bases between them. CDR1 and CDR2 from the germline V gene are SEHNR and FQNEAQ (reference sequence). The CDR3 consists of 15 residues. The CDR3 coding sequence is TGTGCCAGCAGTCCAGGGTGGAGCGCTAACACTGAAGCTTTCTTT. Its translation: CASSPGWSANTEAFF.

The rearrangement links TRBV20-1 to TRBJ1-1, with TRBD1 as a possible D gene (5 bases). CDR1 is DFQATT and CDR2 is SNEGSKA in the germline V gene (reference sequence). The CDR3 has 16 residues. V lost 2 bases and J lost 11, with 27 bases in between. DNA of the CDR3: TGCAGTGCTAGACTCGGGACCCAAACGCCTCTGGGTAGCGCTTTCTTT. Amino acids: CSARLGTQTPLGSAFF.

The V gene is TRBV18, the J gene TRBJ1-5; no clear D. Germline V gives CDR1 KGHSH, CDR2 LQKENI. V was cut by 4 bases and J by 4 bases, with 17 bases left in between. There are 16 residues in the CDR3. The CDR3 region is CASSLPPGGKNQPQHF. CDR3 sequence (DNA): TGTGCCAGCTCACTACCCCCGGGAGGGAAAAATCAGCCCCAGCATTTT.

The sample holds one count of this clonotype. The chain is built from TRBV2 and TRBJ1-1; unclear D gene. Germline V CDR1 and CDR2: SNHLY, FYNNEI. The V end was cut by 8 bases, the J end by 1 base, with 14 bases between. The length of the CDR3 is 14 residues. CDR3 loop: CASRVNTWNTEAFF. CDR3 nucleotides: TGTGCCAGCCGTGTCAATACCTGGAACACTGAAGCTTTCTTT.

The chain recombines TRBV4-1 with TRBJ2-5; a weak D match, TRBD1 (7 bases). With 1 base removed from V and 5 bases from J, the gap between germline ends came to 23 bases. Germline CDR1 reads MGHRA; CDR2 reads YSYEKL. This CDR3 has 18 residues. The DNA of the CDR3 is TGCGCCAGCAGCCAAGCCCCATTCGGACTCGCAGGGGGGGAGACCCAGTACTTC. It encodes CASSQAPFGLAGGETQYF.

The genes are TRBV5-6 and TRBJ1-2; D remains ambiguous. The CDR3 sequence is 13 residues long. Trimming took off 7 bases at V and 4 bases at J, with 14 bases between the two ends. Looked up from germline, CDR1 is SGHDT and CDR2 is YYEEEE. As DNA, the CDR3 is TGTGCCAGCGGTACCGGGAACCTCTATGGCTACACCTTC. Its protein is CASGTGNLYGYTF.

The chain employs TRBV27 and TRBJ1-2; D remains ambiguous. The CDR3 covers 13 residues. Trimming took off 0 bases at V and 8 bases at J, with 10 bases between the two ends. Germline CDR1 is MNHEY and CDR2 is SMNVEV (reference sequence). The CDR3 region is CASSLSKTLGYTF. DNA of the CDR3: TGTGCCAGCAGTTTATCTAAGACGCTAGGCTACACCTTC.

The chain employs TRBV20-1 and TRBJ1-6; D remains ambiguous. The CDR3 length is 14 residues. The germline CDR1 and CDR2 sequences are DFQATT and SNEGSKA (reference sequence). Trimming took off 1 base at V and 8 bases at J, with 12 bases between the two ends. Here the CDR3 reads CSARAPPVDSPLHF. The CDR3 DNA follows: TGCAGTGCTAGAGCCCCCCCAGTCGATTCACCCCTCCACTTT.